Below are 21 T cell receptor beta chains sequenced from a single sample in a study of cytotoxic CD8 clonotypes in ibrutinib-treated CLL. Sequenced by immunoSEQ multiplex PCR; TCRdb stores in-frame clones only, minus some. Of approximately 330,000 clones listed, about 77% are singletons. The source material was PBMCs, sampled before ibrutinib treatment. Every receptor here comes from a human donor with chronic lymphocytic leukemia.

The V call is TRBV28, the J call TRBJ2-1; TRBD2 matches at 9 bases. This CDR3 has 14 residues. Germline V gene lookup returns CDR1 MDHEN and CDR2 SYDVKM. Trimming took 3 bases from V and 4 from J; bases not matched to a gene: 1. The DNA of the CDR3 is TGTGCCAGCAGTTTTAGCGGGAGATACAATGAGCAGTTCTTC. It yields the protein CASSFSGRYNEQFF.

The J gene is TRBJ2-1, the V gene TRBV4-3, with 7 nucleotides matching TRBD2. The CDR3 totals 16 residues. V lost 4 bases, J lost 6 bases, and 12 bases stayed unmatched. CDR1 and CDR2 from the germline V gene are LGHNA and YSLEER. CDR3: CASSLDTSARGNEQFF. The CDR3 DNA follows: TGCGCCAGCAGCCTAGATACTAGCGCGCGCGGCAATGAGCAGTTCTTC.

The rearrangement uses TRBV30 and TRBJ2-1; tentatively, D is TRBD2 (6 bases). Deletions cut 5 bases from V and 2 bases from J, with 13 bases between. The germline gives CDR1 GTSNPN, CDR2 SVGIG (reference sequence). This CDR3 comprises 14 residues. CDR3 loop: CAWGTGSTYNEQFF. In nucleotides, the CDR3 is TGTGCCTGGGGAACCGGGAGTACCTACAATGAGCAGTTCTTC.

The V call is TRBV15, the J call TRBJ2-2; D not certain. Per the germline V gene, CDR1 is LNHNV and CDR2 is YYDKDF (reference sequence). Trimming took 8 bases from V and 0 from J, leaving 10 bases between them. The CDR3 length is 14 residues. The CDR3 coding sequence is TGTGCCACCGCACCCGGAGCGAACACCGGGGAGCTGTTTTTT. Its translation is CATAPGANTGELFF.

V gene TRBV6-5 combines with J gene TRBJ1-2; possible D gene TRBD1, 5 bases. CDR1 and CDR2 (germline): MNHEY, SVGAGI. V was pared by 2 bases and J by 8 bases, with 9 bases between. This CDR3 is 12 amino acids long. The CDR3: CASSYKGHGYTF. The CDR3 DNA sequence: TGTGCCAGCAGTTACAAGGGGCACGGCTACACCTTC.

The chain combines TRBV19 with TRBJ2-3; D remains ambiguous. The germline V gene encodes CDR1 LNHDA and CDR2 SQIVND (reference sequence). V was cut by 8 bases and J by 2 bases, with 14 bases left in between. CDR3 size: 14 residues. CDR3 DNA sequence: TGTGCCAGTGCACTAACAGATAACACAGATACGCAGTATTTT. Its translation: CASALTDNTDTQYF.

The chain joins TRBV28 to TRBJ2-5; 8 nucleotides match TRBD1. Trimming cost V 3 bases and J 3 bases; bases outside gene matches: 0. Germline values: CDR1 MDHEN, CDR2 SYDVKM. This CDR3 contains 13 residues. The CDR3 coding sequence is TGTGCCAGCAGTTTGACAGGGGAAGAGACCCAGTACTTC. Protein: CASSLTGEETQYF. The full variable domain, with the rest looked up from reference TRBV28 and TRBJ2-5, is DVKVTQSSRYLVKRTGEKVFLECVQDMDHENMFWYRQDPGLGLRLIYFSYDVKMKEKGDIPEGYSVSREKKERFSLILESASTNQTSMYLCASSLTGEETQYFGPGTRLLVL.

About this clone: Given the absence of the conserved phenylalanine or tryptophan at the CDR3 end, a read error is likely. No DNA is shown, since the ends of the CDR3 on it are uncertain; the CDR3 is the one TCRdb lists. The chain recombines TRBV7-9 with TRBJ2-3; the table names TRBD2, a call not compared with the DNA. The CDR3 extends over 13 residues, inclusive of both ends. Germline lookup yields CDR1 SEHNR and CDR2 FQNEAQ (reference sequence). This chain's CDR3 is CASSPPVTSGALS.

The chain uses TRBV13 and TRBJ2-5, with TRBD1 matching over 9 bases. V trimming: 3 bases; J trimming: 5 bases; junction bases outside the gene matches: 7. Per germline, CDR1 PRHDT and CDR2 FYEKMQ (reference sequence). This CDR3 has 15 amino acids. In DNA, the CDR3 is TGTGCCAGCAGCTTCTTCCGGACAGGGGAGGAGACCCAGTACTTC. Translated, it gives CASSFFRTGEETQYF.

The chain couples TRBV6-1 to TRBJ2-3; D not certain. The CDR3 covers 15 residues. CDR1 and CDR2 from the germline V gene are MNHNS and SASEGT. V was cut by 2 bases and J by 3 bases, with 12 bases left in between. CDR3 in amino acids: CASSEIDPTTDTQYF. CDR3 DNA sequence: TGTGCCAGCAGTGAAATCGACCCGACTACAGATACGCAGTATTTT.

This clone appeared a single time. The genes are TRBV7-9 and TRBJ2-7; 8 nucleotides agree with TRBD2. V lost 0 bases to trimming and J lost 4 bases; unmatched junction nucleotides: 14. Germline CDR1 is SEHNR and CDR2 is FQNEAQ (reference sequence). There are 18 residues in the CDR3. CDR3 protein: CASSLAPFPGGRTYEQYF. The CDR3 DNA sequence: TGTGCCAGCAGCTTAGCTCCCTTCCCGGGCGGGAGGACTTACGAGCAGTACTTC.

V is TRBV28 and J is TRBJ2-6, with 11 bases identical to TRBD1. Trimming cost V 9 bases and J 2 bases; bases outside gene matches: 3. Germline assignment: CDR1 MDHEN and CDR2 SYDVKM. The CDR3 contains 15 residues. CDR3 nucleotides: TGTGCCAGTGGACAGGGGGCAACTGGGGCCAACGTCCTGACTTTC. This codes for CASGQGATGANVLTF. The whole variable domain, filled in from reference TRBV28 and TRBJ2-6, reads DVKVTQSSRYLVKRTGEKVFLECVQDMDHENMFWYRQDPGLGLRLIYFSYDVKMKEKGDIPEGYSVSREKKERFSLILESASTNQTSMYLCASGQGATGANVLTFGAGSRLTVL.

This rearrangement joins TRBV7-6 to TRBJ2-7, with 10 nucleotides matching TRBD1. The V gene's germline CDR1 is SGHVS and CDR2 FNYEAQ. Trimming cost V 5 bases and J 7 bases; bases outside gene matches: 11. This CDR3 spans 15 amino acids. The CDR3 here is CASSTPRDRGGEQYF. The CDR3 coding sequence is TGTGCCAGCAGCACCCCCCGGGACAGGGGAGGTGAGCAGTACTTC.

The V gene is TRBV2, the J gene TRBJ2-1; 10 bases line up with TRBD1. The CDR3 is made up of 16 amino acids. V lost 0 bases, J lost 4 bases, and 3 bases stayed unmatched. In germline, CDR1 is SNHLY, CDR2 FYNNEI. CDR3 amino acids: CASSEAPGQGYNEQFF. For the CDR3, the DNA is TGTGCCAGCAGTGAAGCCCCGGGACAGGGGTACAATGAGCAGTTCTTC. Complete variable domain (other parts from reference TRBV2 and TRBJ2-1): EPEVTQTPSHQVTQMGQEVILRCVPISNHLYFYWYRQILGQKVEFLVSFYNNEISEKSEIFDDQFSVERPDGSNFTLKIRSTKLEDSAMYFCASSEAPGQGYNEQFFGPGTRLTVL.

This chain connects TRBV6-5 to TRBJ1-2, with TRBD1 as a possible D gene (6 bases). This CDR3 has 14 amino acids. V was shortened by 7 bases and J by 6 bases, with 18 bases between the two germline ends. Germline values: CDR1 MNHEY, CDR2 SVGAGI. CDR3 sequence (DNA): TGTGCCAGCACCTCTGATTACAGGGTGGATGGCTACACCTTC. The encoded protein is CASTSDYRVDGYTF.

V is TRBV30 and J is TRBJ2-3; TRBD2 matches 7 bases. CDR1 is GTSNPN and CDR2 is SVGIG in the germline V gene (reference sequence). This CDR3 has 11 residues. The CDR3 loop reads CRGGGTDTQYF. DNA for the CDR3: TGTAGGGGAGGGGGCACAGATACGCAGTATTTT.

The chain recombines TRBV27 with TRBJ1-5, with 12 bases identical to TRBD1. The CDR3 has 18 amino acids. Germline V gene lookup returns CDR1 MNHEY and CDR2 SMNVEV (reference sequence). V trimming: 4 bases; J trimming: 1 base; junction bases outside the gene matches: 8. The CDR3 DNA follows: TGTGCCAGCAGTTCCAAACGGGACAGGGGGCGAAGCAATCAGCCCCAGCATTTT. This sequence encodes CASSSKRDRGRSNQPQHF.

V and J are TRBV27 and TRBJ2-3; unclear D gene. In germline, CDR1 is MNHEY, CDR2 SMNVEV (reference sequence). CDR3 size: 13 residues. Trimming removed 7 bases from V and 2 bases from J, with 10 bases in between. CDR3 sequence (DNA): TGTGCCAGCAACAGTGGGAACACAGATACGCAGTATTTT. It translates to CASNSGNTDTQYF.

The genes are TRBV28 and TRBJ2-1; 8 bases line up with TRBD2. Germline V gives CDR1 MDHEN, CDR2 SYDVKM. The J segment lost 0 bases and the V segment lost 10 bases, leaving 5 bases of the junction unmatched. The CDR3 consists of 14 residues. The CDR3 bases are TGTGCCATGCCAAGCGGGAGCTCCTACAATGAGCAGTTCTTC. Translating it yields CAMPSGSSYNEQFF.

J is TRBJ2-1 and V is TRBV25-1; 8 nucleotides agree with TRBD2. J gave up 5 bases and V 3 bases, and 9 bases lay outside the gene matches. Per germline, CDR1 MGHDK and CDR2 SYGVNS. The CDR3 is made up of 16 amino acids. CDR3 sequence reads: CASSDLGSGNNNEQFF. In DNA form, the CDR3 reads TGTGCCAGCAGTGATCTCGGTAGCGGGAATAACAATGAGCAGTTCTTC.

The chain links TRBV10-3 to TRBJ2-3; D is possibly TRBD1 or TRBD2 (5 bases each). V was shortened by 6 bases and J by 8 bases, with 15 bases between the two germline ends. Per the germline V gene, CDR1 is ENHRY and CDR2 is SYGVKD. This CDR3 is built from 13 residues. In nucleotides, the CDR3 is TGTGCCATCAGGATGGACACTGGGGGTACGCAGTATTTT. Protein: CAIRMDTGGTQYF.